This T cell receptor beta chain appears in the sequencing data of a study of OX40 agonist ivuxolimab in advanced cancers. General notes on the study: Ivuxolimab was an agonistic, fully human IgG2 monoclonal antibody directed against OX40 (CD134), a costimulatory receptor. Intravenous ivuxolimab was administered to patients every 2 weeks at six dose levels: 0.01, 0.1, 0.3, 1.5, 3 and 10 mg/kg. Among the approximately 54 dose-escalation patients, approximately 20 had hepatocellular carcinoma, about 15 melanoma, 9 renal cell carcinoma and 9 head and neck cancer. The dose-escalation cohort was 80% to 90% male with a mean age of roughly 60 years, ranging from roughly 23 to 90. Patients were allowed to have had prior anti-PD-1, anti-PD-L1 or anti-CTLA-4 therapy, and approximately 43% of the dose-escalation patients had previously received checkpoint inhibitors. Partial responses were achieved by three dose-escalation patients, of whom one had hepatocellular carcinoma and two had cutaneous melanoma. The point of sequencing TCRbeta in the periphery was to test whether ivuxolimab changed TCR sequence diversity and drove clonal T-cell expansion. The paper reports the monotherapy dose-escalation portion (N of about 50 patients) of the phase I ivuxolimab trial. Overall study outcomes, separate from this receptor: Clonal expansion of both CD4+ and CD8+ blood T cells was observed from baseline to week 6 at doses 0.1 to 3.0 mg/kg. In the 0.1-3.0 mg/kg groups, partial responders had among the lowest normalized peripheral clonal expansion, particularly in CD8+ T cells. After ivuxolimab, CD8+ T cells had more expanded clones than CD4+ T cells on average. Which antigens the clonally expanded peripheral T cells were specific for was not determined. Low levels of normalized T-cell clonal expansion were also shown by some nonresponding patients.

The trial excluded patients who had a history of autoimmune disease or who were on systemic immunosuppression. Peripheral blood for TCR sequencing was drawn from every dose cohort at baseline, at cycle 4 day 1 and at cycle 7 day 1. Samples were obtained from an open-label, multicenter, first-in-human phase I dose-escalation trial of ivuxolimab. Adults with locally advanced or metastatic melanoma, renal cell carcinoma, hepatocellular carcinoma or head and neck squamous cell carcinoma were enrolled in the trial. Before TCR sequencing, CD4+ T cells and CD8+ T cells from peripheral blood were sorted into separate populations. By share, this clone ranks as medium-sized (0.01 to 0.1%). Its recognized antigen is unknown. No base-level quality is on record; no much larger clone is a single base apart. For CDR1 and CDR2, the germline V gene lists KGHSH and LQKENI. At the junction V is shortened by 1 base and J by 3 bases; bases outside the gene matches: 13. The CDR3 contains 19 residues, cysteine and phenylalanine counted. Only the CDR3 part of the read is kept: 57 bases, read in frame from the first base.

Genomic DNA was isolated from the sorted cells so that the TCRbeta CDR3 region could be sequenced. The immunoSEQ Assay was used for sequencing of TCRbeta CDR3 regions. TCRdb took this table from immuneACCESS and kept in-frame rearrangements with V and J called. Such tables lack part of the clones; where checked against another copy, unresolved V genes explain under half of the gap, and the rest is unexplained. A total of 15,000 or so clones appear in this sample, 65% to 75% of them only once. Around 33% of the sample is held by the ten biggest clonotypes. This specimen was CD4+ or CD8+ T cells sorted from blood, taken in a trial of the OX40 agonist ivuxolimab. The receptor was derived from an adult with an advanced solid tumor such as melanoma, head and neck, liver or kidney cancer. The rearranged segments are TRBV18 and TRBJ2-7, with 12 bases in between that match TRBD2. The nucleotide sequence reads TGTGCCAGCTCACCACGAGTTTTACTAGCGGGAGGCGGGAGCTACGAGCAGTACTTC. Its amino acids are CASSPRVLLAGGGSYEQYF.